Given below is one T cell receptor (beta chain) in context. As yet, its antigen is unknown. Each donor was healthy, and each was a bone marrow donor. This sample is drawn from a study of cytomegalovirus exposure and HLA in healthy donors. Study results and limitations: About 150 TCR beta chains were listed as cytomegalovirus-associated.

Primers included in the PCR were 60 Vbeta and 13 Jbeta primers. Clones were read by immunoSEQ multiplex PCR, and TCRdb kept only the in-frame ones, dropping some. The repertoire holds more than 150,000 clones, with approximately 73% as singletons. The TCR originated in a woman aged 25 to 39 in good health and CMV-seropositive. Sequenced: PBMCs.

This chain's CDR3 is CASSLQSRGEQYF. In nucleotides, the CDR3 is TGTGCCAGCAGCTTACAGTCCCGGGGCGAGCAGTACTTC. This chain links TRBV7-2 with TRBJ2-7; TRBD2 might be the D (5 bases). Germline assignment: CDR1 SGHTA and CDR2 FQGNSA. Trimming cost V 2 bases and J 6 bases, with 11 bases left between them. CDR3 length equals 13 residues.